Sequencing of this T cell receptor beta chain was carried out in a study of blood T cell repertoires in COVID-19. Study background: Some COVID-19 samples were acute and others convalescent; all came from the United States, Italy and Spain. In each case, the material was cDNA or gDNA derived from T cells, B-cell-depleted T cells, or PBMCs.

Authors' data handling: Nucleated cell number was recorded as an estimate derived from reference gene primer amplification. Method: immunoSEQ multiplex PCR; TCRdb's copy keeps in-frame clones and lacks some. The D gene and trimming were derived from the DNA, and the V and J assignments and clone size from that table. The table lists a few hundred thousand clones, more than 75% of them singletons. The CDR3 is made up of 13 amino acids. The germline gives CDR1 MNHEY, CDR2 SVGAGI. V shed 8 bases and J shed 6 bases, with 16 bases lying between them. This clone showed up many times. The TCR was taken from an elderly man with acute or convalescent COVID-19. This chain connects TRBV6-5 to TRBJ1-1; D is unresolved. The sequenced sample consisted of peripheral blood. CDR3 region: CASSFLGRPEAFF. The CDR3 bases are TGTGCCAGCTCTTTCCTGGGGAGACCTGAAGCTTTCTTT.